This T cell receptor beta chain was retrieved from a study of PD-L1 blockade in urothelial cancer. Study summary: At 6 weeks and at 3 weeks (second dose) after treatment start, blood was analyzed.

Some clones are missing from TCRdb's copy, which holds only in-frame ones; the method was immunoSEQ multiplex PCR. The sample shows 50,000 to 55,000 clones, just over 85% of them seen only once. Stated time point: pretreatment peripheral blood. This CDR3 has 15 residues. In germline, CDR1 is MGHDK, CDR2 SYGVNS. With 3 bases removed from V and 8 bases from J, the gap between germline ends came to 19 bases. As to this clone: Its antigen is still unknown.

Findings and caveats of the study: Tumor-associated clones in the blood of durable-benefit patients grew more at 3 weeks.

The chain employs TRBV25-1 and TRBJ1-2; TRBD1 is a possible D gene (6 bases). The material sequenced was PBMCs, taken around atezolizumab (anti-PD-L1) treatment. This sequence was found in a man aged 55-75 years with urothelial cancer. The CDR3 loop is CASSEGRDTHKGYTF. The CDR3 DNA is TGTGCCAGCAGTGAGGGGAGGGACACCCATAAGGGCTACACCTTC.